This is a list of T cell receptor beta chains from one sample in a study of T cell responses to AZD1222 COVID-19 vaccine. Profiling relied on immunoSEQ multiplex PCR, and the TCRdb table lists in-frame clones only, not all of them. The sample shows roughly 140,000 clones, just over 90% of them seen only once. This sample comprised peripheral blood, obtained on day 0 of AZD1222 vaccination. The receptor set was obtained from an adult in good health. Each CDR3 is given with its conserved first and last residue. Size is omitted from some rows. Given values are once, few, many or a class for expanded clones.

>TRBV6-1|.
CASSEVRNYGYTF
>TRBV5-1|once
CASSAGTDYTDTQYF
>TRBV27|.
CASRERLNYEQYF
>TRBV4-1|.
CASSPLGQSSYEQYF
>TRBV11-2|.
CASSPREANTGELFF
>TRBV5-1|.
CASSLGTDNSPLHF
>TRBV5-4|.
CASSPGQGSSPLHF
>TRBV19|.
CASSISLSSYNEQFF
>TRBV9|.
CASSPVRFTEAFF
>TRBV18|.
CASSPSTAMNTEAFF
>TRBV3-1/TRBV3-2|.
CASSQYRQMNTEAFF